The 9 T cell receptor beta chains listed next were all sequenced from one sample in a study of cytomegalovirus exposure and HLA in healthy donors. Primers for the PCR totalled 60 Vbeta and 13 Jbeta. Clones were read by immunoSEQ multiplex PCR, and TCRdb kept only the in-frame ones, dropping some. The sample yields 150,000 to 200,000 clones, around 80% seen once. Input material: PBMCs. These receptors came from a woman in her forties or fifties in good health and CMV-seronegative.

CDR3 region: CASSLSGAITYEQYF. Here the CDR3 DNA reads TGTGCCAGCAGTTTATCGGGGGCCATCACCTACGAGCAGTACTTC. V is TRBV27 and J is TRBJ2-7, with TRBD1 as a possible D gene (6 bases). The CDR3 contains 15 residues. Per the germline V gene, CDR1 is MNHEY and CDR2 is SMNVEV (reference sequence). The V end was cut by 0 bases, the J end by 2 bases, with 11 bases between.

The chain has TRBV18 and TRBJ1-2; 9 nucleotides match TRBD1. Germline CDR1 and CDR2: KGHSH and LQKENI. V was pared by 4 bases and J by 6 bases, with 6 bases of the junction left unmatched. There are 14 residues in the CDR3. The CDR3 coding sequence is TGTGCCAGCTCACAAGGACAGGGGAAAGATGGCTACACCTTC. It translates to CASSQGQGKDGYTF.

J is TRBJ2-4 and V is TRBV29-1; 14 nucleotides agree with TRBD2. CDR3 length: 17 amino acids. V trimming: 5 bases; J trimming: 8 bases; junction bases outside the gene matches: 14. Germline lookup yields CDR1 SQVTM and CDR2 ANQGSEA. The CDR3 sequence: CSVLSGTSGSTGDIQYF. The CDR3 DNA follows: TGCAGCGTTTTGTCCGGGACTAGCGGGAGCACGGGAGACATTCAGTACTTC. Drawing the rest from reference TRBV29-1 and TRBJ2-4, the complete variable domain is SAVISQKPSRDICQRGTSLTIQCQVDSQVTMMFWYRQQPGQSLTLIATANQGSEATYESGFVIDKFPISRPNLTFSTLTVSNMSPEDSSIYLCSVLSGTSGSTGDIQYFGAGTRLSVL.

The chain recombines TRBV27 with TRBJ2-7; TRBD2 might be the D (7 bases). CDR1 is MNHEY and CDR2 is SMNVEV in the germline V gene (reference sequence). The V end lost 7 bases, the J end lost 3 bases, and 19 bases lay between the germline ends. CDR3 length: 15 residues. DNA for the CDR3: TGTGCCAGCAAAGACAAGGGGGGGTATAACTACGAGCAGTACTTC. Residues: CASKDKGGYNYEQYF.

Here the CDR3 DNA reads TGTGCCAGCAGTCCTGACAGGGGGTCCTACAATGAGCAGTTCTTC. Its translation is CASSPDRGSYNEQFF. J is TRBJ2-1 and V is TRBV7-2; TRBD1 matches at 9 bases. Trimming took 6 bases from V and 1 from J; bases not matched to a gene: 4. The CDR3 contains 15 residues. CDR1 SGHTA and CDR2 FQGNSA come from the germline V gene.

The rearrangement links TRBV19 to TRBJ1-1, with no clear D. The V gene's germline CDR1 is LNHDA and CDR2 SQIVND (reference sequence). The CDR3 consists of 16 residues. Between the trimmed V and J ends, which lost 6 bases and 0 bases, there was a span of 17 bases. The CDR3, as DNA: TGTGCCAGTAGATCTTCAGGCAGGAACTTGAACACTGAAGCTTTCTTT. This codes for CASRSSGRNLNTEAFF.

The chain recombines TRBV25-1 with TRBJ1-4, with unresolved D. V lost 1 base, J lost 0 bases, and 9 bases lay in between. In germline, CDR1 is MGHDK, CDR2 SYGVNS. This CDR3 has 16 residues. The CDR3 sequence is CASSEFGFATNEKLFF. The CDR3 region has the DNA TGTGCCAGCAGTGAATTCGGTTTCGCAACTAATGAAAAACTGTTTTTT.

The chain carries TRBV5-1 and TRBJ1-6, with 7 bases aligning to TRBD1. The CDR3 totals 14 residues. J lost 8 bases, V lost 6 bases, and 8 bases had no gene match. Germline loops: CDR1 SGHRS, CDR2 YFSETQ. The CDR3 is CASMPGTADSPLHF. The CDR3 DNA follows: TGCGCCAGCATGCCCGGGACAGCTGATTCACCCCTCCACTTT.

The V and J genes are TRBV18 and TRBJ2-6; the D gene is possibly TRBD1 (6 bases). This CDR3 has 18 residues. In germline, CDR1 is KGHSH, CDR2 LQKENI. The ends were cut back, 1 base at V and 2 bases at J, with 15 bases in the middle. This chain's CDR3 is CASSPLIGQQTGANVLTF. CDR3 in DNA: TGTGCCAGCTCACCACTTATAGGACAGCAGACTGGGGCCAACGTCCTGACTTTC.